The rows below give T cell receptor beta chains drawn from one sample of a study of shared clonotypes between healthy human individuals. Repertoires were generated with immunoSEQ multiplex PCR, while TCRdb's copy carries only in-frame clones and drops some. Of 490,000 or so clones listed, 75% to 85% are singletons. Sequenced sample: PBMCs. The receptor set was obtained from a woman aged 40 to 55 in good health. Some clones in this sample may be carry-over from other donors' samples. Both conserved end residues are part of each CDR3. A D gene is named only where the DNA matches it firmly. Where a row states a size, it is once, few, many or the class of an expanded clone; other rows omit it.

J: TRBJ2-2; size: -; length: 18; D: -; V: TRBV5-1; DNA: TGCGCCAGCAGCTTGGCAGGGGCGGAGAAGGTCCTCACCGGGGAGCTGTTTTTT; CDR3: CASSLAGAEKVLTGELFF
J: TRBJ1-5; size: -; length: 17; D: TRBD1; V: TRBV28; DNA: TGTGCCAGCAGTCTCAGGGGGGAGACAGTAGGCAATCAGCCCCAGCATTTT; CDR3: CASSLRGETVGNQPQHF
J: TRBJ1-3; size: few; length: 17; D: TRBD1; V: TRBV7-2; DNA: TGTGCCAGCAGCCCTATTGGGACAGTCAACTCTGGAAACACCATATATTTT; CDR3: CASSPIGTVNSGNTIYF
J: TRBJ1-2; size: -; length: 13; D: -; V: TRBV6-1; DNA: TGTGCCAGCAGTGACGCGACTAACTATGGCTACACCTTC; CDR3: CASSDATNYGYTF
J: TRBJ2-7; size: -; length: 12; D: -; V: TRBV9; DNA: TGTGCCAGCAGCGCCGACGCGGGCGAGCAGTACTTC; CDR3: CASSADAGEQYF
J: TRBJ2-3; size: -; length: 14; D: -; V: TRBV5-1; DNA: TGCGCCAGCAGCTTGGCTCCCACGGGAGATACGCAGTATTTT; CDR3: CASSLAPTGDTQYF
J: TRBJ1-2; size: -; length: 13; D: TRBD1; V: TRBV27; DNA: TGTGCCAGCAGCCTACAGGGGGCGCATGGCTACACCTTC; CDR3: CASSLQGAHGYTF
J: TRBJ1-5; size: few; length: 13; D: -; V: TRBV30; DNA: TGTGCCTGGAGTGGTAGCAGTTTAGCGCCCCAGCATTTT; CDR3: CAWSGSSLAPQHF
J: TRBJ2-2; size: -; length: 17; D: TRBD2; V: TRBV28; DNA: TGTGCCAGCAGTCCTCCCCTAGCGGGAGTGAACACCGGGGAGCTGTTTTTT; CDR3: CASSPPLAGVNTGELFF
J: TRBJ1-1; size: few; length: 16; D: TRBD1; V: TRBV5-1; DNA: TGCGCCAGCAGCTCAGGCGGGACAGGAGTGAACACTGAAGCTTTCTTT; CDR3: CASSSGGTGVNTEAFF
J: TRBJ2-2; size: few; length: 16; D: TRBD2; V: TRBV4-3; DNA: TGCGCCAGCAGCCGCGGACTAGCGGAAAACACCGGGGAGCTGTTTTTT; CDR3: CASSRGLAENTGELFF
J: TRBJ2-7; size: -; length: 13; D: -; V: TRBV6-5; DNA: TGTGCCAGCAGTTACAGATTAACCTACGAGCAGTACTTC; CDR3: CASSYRLTYEQYF
J: TRBJ2-1; size: -; length: 17; D: TRBD2; V: TRBV7-2; DNA: TGTGCCAGCAGCTTGAGGACTAGCGGGAGTTTCTACAATGAGCAGTTCTTC; CDR3: CASSLRTSGSFYNEQFF
J: TRBJ1-2; size: -; length: 14; D: TRBD1; V: TRBV27; DNA: TGTGCCAGCACTCGGACAGGCGGGGACTATGGCTACACCTTC; CDR3: CASTRTGGDYGYTF
J: TRBJ2-7; size: -; length: 13; D: TRBD1; V: TRBV29-1; DNA: TGCAGCGCCGGACGTGGACAGGGATACGAGCAGTACTTC; CDR3: CSAGRGQGYEQYF
J: TRBJ2-2; size: -; length: 14; D: -; V: TRBV30; DNA: TGTGCCTGGAGTACACTTAGTAACACCGGGGAGCTGTTTTTT; CDR3: CAWSTLSNTGELFF
J: TRBJ2-3; size: -; length: 18; D: -; V: TRBV7-8; DNA: TGTGCCAGCAGCGCGGGACCAAACAGACATTCAATCGGGGATACGCAGTATTTT; CDR3: CASSAGPNRHSIGDTQYF
J: TRBJ2-5; size: -; length: 13; D: -; V: TRBV9; DNA: TGTGCCAGCAGCCCCGACCGTTGGGAGACCCAGTACTTC; CDR3: CASSPDRWETQYF
J: TRBJ2-2; size: -; length: 15; D: -; V: TRBV9; DNA: TGTGCCAGCAGCGCTCCCCAAAGGGACACCGGGGAGCTGTTTTTT; CDR3: CASSAPQRDTGELFF
J: TRBJ2-1; size: -; length: 19; D: TRBD2; V: TRBV4-1; DNA: TGCGCCAGCAGCCAAGATCGTTATCTAGCGGGAGGGGGGGACAATGAGCAGTTCTTC; CDR3: CASSQDRYLAGGGDNEQFF
J: TRBJ2-7; size: -; length: 14; D: -; V: TRBV5-1; DNA: TGCGCCAGCAGCCGTCCGGGACAAAACTACGAGCAGTACTTC; CDR3: CASSRPGQNYEQYF
J: TRBJ2-5; size: -; length: 13; D: -; V: TRBV27; DNA: TGTGCCAGCAGTTTACGTCGGGAAGAGACCCAGTACTTC; CDR3: CASSLRREETQYF
J: TRBJ2-1; size: -; length: 14; D: TRBD2; V: TRBV14; DNA: TGTGCCAGTTCTAGCGGGAGCTCCTACAATGAGCAGTTCTTC; CDR3: CASSSGSSYNEQFF
J: TRBJ2-3; size: -; length: 15; D: -; V: TRBV27; DNA: TGTGCCAGCAGTTCTCGTCTGGCAATCACAGATACGCAGTATTTT; CDR3: CASSSRLAITDTQYF
J: TRBJ2-1; size: -; length: 16; D: TRBD2; V: TRBV5-4; DNA: TGTGCCAGCAGCTTGGGGGGGACTAGCGGGAGTGGTGAGCAGTTCTTC; CDR3: CASSLGGTSGSGEQFF
J: TRBJ1-5; size: -; length: 13; D: -; V: TRBV4-1; DNA: TGCGCCAGCAGCCTAACCCATACCCAGCCCCAGCATTTT; CDR3: CASSLTHTQPQHF
J: TRBJ2-5; size: -; length: 13; D: TRBD1; V: TRBV29-1; DNA: TGCAGCGTTGGCTCTACAGGGGGGGAGACCCAGTACTTC; CDR3: CSVGSTGGETQYF
J: TRBJ1-2; size: -; length: 19; D: -; V: TRBV28; DNA: TGTGCCAGCAGTGCTATGAGGCCGGGGCAGGTGACTAAAAACTATGGCTACACCTTC; CDR3: CASSAMRPGQVTKNYGYTF
J: TRBJ2-7; size: -; length: 13; D: -; V: TRBV29-1; DNA: TGCAGCGTTAGTGCGAGGGGGGTGTACGAGCAGTACTTC; CDR3: CSVSARGVYEQYF
J: TRBJ2-7; size: -; length: 16; D: TRBD2; V: TRBV5-4; DNA: TGTGCCAGCAGCCAGGGGACTAGCGGGACCCCCTACGAGCAGTACTTC; CDR3: CASSQGTSGTPYEQYF
J: TRBJ1-5; size: -; length: 15; D: -; V: TRBV7-8; DNA: TGTGCCAGCAGCTTATTTCAGGGTGGAGAACAGCCCCAGCATTTT; CDR3: CASSLFQGGEQPQHF
J: TRBJ1-2; size: once; length: 15; D: TRBD1; V: TRBV2; DNA: TGTGCCAGCAGTCCAGGACAGGCCAGCCCCTATGGCTACACCTTC; CDR3: CASSPGQASPYGYTF
J: TRBJ1-4; size: -; length: 15; D: TRBD1; V: TRBV2; DNA: TGTGCCAGCAGCGGACAGGTTGCAACTAATGAAAAACTGTTTTTT; CDR3: CASSGQVATNEKLFF
J: TRBJ1-5; size: -; length: 13; D: -; V: TRBV2; DNA: TGTGCCAGCAGAGGGCAGTACAATCAGCCCCAGCATTTT; CDR3: CASRGQYNQPQHF
J: TRBJ2-7; size: -; length: 14; D: -; V: TRBV5-1; DNA: TGCGCCAGCAGCATAGGACAGATAGTAGGCGAGCAGTACTTC; CDR3: CASSIGQIVGEQYF
J: TRBJ1-5; size: -; length: 15; D: -; V: TRBV7-2; DNA: TGTGCCAGCAGCCTACAGGTAGGGGTTGATCAGCCCCAGCATTTT; CDR3: CASSLQVGVDQPQHF
J: TRBJ2-7; size: -; length: 12; D: -; V: TRBV7-2; DNA: TGTGCCAGCAGCCTACCCAGATACGAGCAGTACTTC; CDR3: CASSLPRYEQYF
J: TRBJ1-2; size: -; length: 13; D: -; V: TRBV19; DNA: TGTGCCAGTAGGGCTGCAGGGGCGAATGGCTACACCTTC; CDR3: CASRAAGANGYTF
J: TRBJ2-6; size: -; length: 14; D: -; V: TRBV2; DNA: TGTGCCAGCAGTGCGTCCTCTGGGGCCAACGTCCTGACTTTC; CDR3: CASSASSGANVLTF
J: TRBJ2-5; size: -; length: 14; D: -; V: TRBV6-1; DNA: TGTGCCAGCGGTAGTAGCCCGTGGGGGGACACCCAGTACTTC; CDR3: CASGSSPWGDTQYF
J: TRBJ2-3; size: -; length: 14; D: -; V: TRBV28; DNA: TGTGCCAGCAGTTTTCAGGGGGGGGCAGATACGCAGTATTTT; CDR3: CASSFQGGADTQYF
J: TRBJ2-7; size: -; length: 12; D: -; V: TRBV29-1; DNA: TGCAGCGTTAGTGAGGGCTCCTACGAGCAGTACTTC; CDR3: CSVSEGSYEQYF
J: TRBJ2-2; size: -; length: 16; D: TRBD2; V: TRBV7-2; DNA: TGTGCCAGCAGCTTAGCGTCGGGGGGGAACACCGGGGAGCTGTTTTTT; CDR3: CASSLASGGNTGELFF
J: TRBJ1-2; size: -; length: 14; D: -; V: TRBV29-1; DNA: TGCAGCGCCCAAACGGGCCAGGGAGGGTATGGCTACACCTTC; CDR3: CSAQTGQGGYGYTF
J: TRBJ2-2; size: -; length: 16; D: -; V: TRBV7-7; DNA: TGTGCTAGCAGCTTTGGAGCGGCTCCCAGCACCGGGGAGCTGTTTTTT; CDR3: CASSFGAAPSTGELFF
J: TRBJ2-1; size: -; length: 14; D: -; V: TRBV7-3; DNA: TGTGCCAGCAGCTCGGGGCCTGCTAACAATGAGCAGTTCTTC; CDR3: CASSSGPANNEQFF
J: TRBJ2-5; size: -; length: 15; D: -; V: TRBV5-1; DNA: TGCGCCAGCAGAACCACCGGGACGCCCCGGGAGACCCAGTACTTC; CDR3: CASRTTGTPRETQYF
J: TRBJ1-1; size: few; length: 13; D: -; V: TRBV11-2; DNA: TGTGCCAGCAGCTTCACGGGACAAGCAGAAGCTTTCTTT; CDR3: CASSFTGQAEAFF
J: TRBJ2-7; size: -; length: 14; D: TRBD1; V: TRBV6-5; DNA: TGTGCCAGCAGGGTGGGACAGGGGTCTAACGAGCAGTACTTC; CDR3: CASRVGQGSNEQYF
J: TRBJ1-1; size: -; length: 15; D: -; V: TRBV5-1; DNA: TGCGCCAGCAGCCCAGACAGATCCCTGAACACTGAAGCTTTCTTT; CDR3: CASSPDRSLNTEAFF
J: TRBJ1-2; size: -; length: 14; D: -; V: TRBV25-1; DNA: TGTGCTAGGAGTCTCAGGGGCCCACAGTATGGCTACACCTTC; CDR3: CARSLRGPQYGYTF
J: TRBJ2-7; size: -; length: 14; D: -; V: TRBV2; DNA: TGTGCCAGCAGTGTGTACGGGACCCTCTACGAGCAGTACTTC; CDR3: CASSVYGTLYEQYF
J: TRBJ1-6; size: -; length: 16; D: -; V: TRBV7-8; DNA: TGTGCCAGCAGCTTCGGGGGGCCTCAGGATAATTCACCCCTCCACTTT; CDR3: CASSFGGPQDNSPLHF
J: TRBJ2-5; size: -; length: 14; D: TRBD2; V: TRBV2; DNA: TGTGCCAGCAGTCTCTATAGCGGGAGGGAGACCCAGTACTTC; CDR3: CASSLYSGRETQYF
J: TRBJ2-5; size: -; length: 14; D: TRBD2; V: TRBV7-2; DNA: TGTGCCTGCACCCGGGGGGGCATGGGAGAGACCCAGTACTTC; CDR3: CACTRGGMGETQYF
J: TRBJ2-7; size: once; length: 14; D: TRBD2; V: TRBV27; DNA: TGTGCCAGCGGGGGGACTAGCCCCTCATTGGGGCAGTACTTC; CDR3: CASGGTSPSLGQYF
J: TRBJ2-1; size: -; length: 13; D: -; V: TRBV29-1; DNA: TGCAGCGTCCGTTTTGGGGGGGGCGGTGAGCAGTTCTTC; CDR3: CSVRFGGGGEQFF
J: TRBJ2-3; size: -; length: 17; D: TRBD2; V: TRBV14; DNA: TGTGCCAGCAGCCGAGCGATGACTAGCGGTCCGACAGATACGCAGTATTTT; CDR3: CASSRAMTSGPTDTQYF
J: TRBJ1-3; size: -; length: 14; D: -; V: TRBV28; DNA: TGTGCCAGCATTTACGCGGGGGTTGGAAACACCATATATTTT; CDR3: CASIYAGVGNTIYF